This T cell receptor beta chain was sequenced in a study of T cell repertoires in cytomegalovirus infection. Study-wide results and limits: People with CMV and the relevant HLA were identified by cumulative public TCR beta family frequency. The study found HLA-C-restricted CMV-specific TCR beta clonotypes dominating the ex vivo response.

This clonotype has just a few counts. Its antigen remains unknown. Each CDR3 protein gets one entry after TCRdb re-called the reads with MiXCR. The data hold more than 40,000 distinct CDR3 sequences, with roughly 22% observed a single time. V was cut by 5 bases and J by 7 bases, with 21 bases left in between. The CDR3 extends over 15 amino acids. Germline-derived CDR1 and CDR2 are SGHTA and FQGNSA. This clonotype originated in a human donor in good health (CMV status not recorded). Some clones in this sample may be carry-over from other donors' samples. Material: CD8+ T cells from cultured PBMCs, obtained from culture after CMV antigen stimulation. The chain uses TRBV7-2 and TRBJ2-7; tentative D call: TRBD1 (6 bases). CDR3 DNA: TGTGCCAGCAGCCCCCTGGGTGGCAGGGGTGAAGAGCAGTACTTC. Amino acid sequence: CASSPLGGRGEEQYF.